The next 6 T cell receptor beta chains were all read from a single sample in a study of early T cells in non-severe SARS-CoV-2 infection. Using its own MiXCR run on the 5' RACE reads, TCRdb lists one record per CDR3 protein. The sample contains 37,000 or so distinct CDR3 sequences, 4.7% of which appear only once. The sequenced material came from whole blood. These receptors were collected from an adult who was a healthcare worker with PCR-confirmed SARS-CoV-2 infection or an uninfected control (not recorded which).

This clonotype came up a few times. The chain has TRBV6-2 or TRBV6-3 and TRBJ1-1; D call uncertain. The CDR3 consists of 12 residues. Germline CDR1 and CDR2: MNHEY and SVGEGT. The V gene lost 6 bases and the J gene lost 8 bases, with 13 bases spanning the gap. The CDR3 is CASRSPNYEAFF. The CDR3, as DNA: TGTGCCAGCAGATCCCCCAATTACGAAGCTTTCTTT.

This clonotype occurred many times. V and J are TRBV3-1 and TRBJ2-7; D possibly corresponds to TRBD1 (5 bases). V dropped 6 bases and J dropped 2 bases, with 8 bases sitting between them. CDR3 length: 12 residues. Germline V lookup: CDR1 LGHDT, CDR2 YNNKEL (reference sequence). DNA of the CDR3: TGTGCCAGCAGTATACAGGCCTACGAGCAGTACTTC. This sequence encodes CASSIQAYEQYF.

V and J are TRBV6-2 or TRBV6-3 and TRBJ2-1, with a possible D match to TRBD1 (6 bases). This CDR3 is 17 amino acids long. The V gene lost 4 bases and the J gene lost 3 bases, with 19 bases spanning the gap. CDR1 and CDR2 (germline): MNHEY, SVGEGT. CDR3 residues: CASSSQVGTFLYNEQFF. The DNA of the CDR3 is TGTGCCAGCAGTTCCCAAGTTGGGACATTCCTCTACAATGAGCAGTTCTTC.

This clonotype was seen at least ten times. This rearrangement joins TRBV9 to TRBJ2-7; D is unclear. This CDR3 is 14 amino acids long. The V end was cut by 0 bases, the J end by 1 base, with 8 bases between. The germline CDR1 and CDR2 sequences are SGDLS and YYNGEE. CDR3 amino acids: CASSVGPTSYEQYF. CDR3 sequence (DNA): TGTGCCAGCAGCGTAGGTCCTACGTCCTACGAGCAGTACTTC.

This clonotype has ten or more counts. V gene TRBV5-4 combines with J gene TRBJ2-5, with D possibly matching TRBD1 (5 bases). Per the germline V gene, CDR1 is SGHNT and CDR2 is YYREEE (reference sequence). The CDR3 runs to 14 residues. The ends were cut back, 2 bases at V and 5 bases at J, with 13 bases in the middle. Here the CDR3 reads CASSLGVPRETQYF. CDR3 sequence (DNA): TGTGCCAGCAGCTTAGGGGTTCCTAGGGAGACCCAGTACTTC. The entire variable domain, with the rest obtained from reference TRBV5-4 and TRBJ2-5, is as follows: ETGVTQSPTHLIKTRGQQVTLRCSSQSGHNTVSWYQQALGQGPQFIFQYYREEENGRGNFPPRFSGLQFPNYSSELNVNALELDDSALYLCASSLGVPRETQYFGPGTRLLVL.

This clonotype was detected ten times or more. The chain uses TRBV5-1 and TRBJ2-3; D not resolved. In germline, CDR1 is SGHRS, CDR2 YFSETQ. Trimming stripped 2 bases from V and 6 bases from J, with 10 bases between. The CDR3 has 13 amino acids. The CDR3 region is CASSFEFGDTQYF. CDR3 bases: TGCGCCAGCAGCTTCGAGTTCGGGGATACGCAGTATTTT.